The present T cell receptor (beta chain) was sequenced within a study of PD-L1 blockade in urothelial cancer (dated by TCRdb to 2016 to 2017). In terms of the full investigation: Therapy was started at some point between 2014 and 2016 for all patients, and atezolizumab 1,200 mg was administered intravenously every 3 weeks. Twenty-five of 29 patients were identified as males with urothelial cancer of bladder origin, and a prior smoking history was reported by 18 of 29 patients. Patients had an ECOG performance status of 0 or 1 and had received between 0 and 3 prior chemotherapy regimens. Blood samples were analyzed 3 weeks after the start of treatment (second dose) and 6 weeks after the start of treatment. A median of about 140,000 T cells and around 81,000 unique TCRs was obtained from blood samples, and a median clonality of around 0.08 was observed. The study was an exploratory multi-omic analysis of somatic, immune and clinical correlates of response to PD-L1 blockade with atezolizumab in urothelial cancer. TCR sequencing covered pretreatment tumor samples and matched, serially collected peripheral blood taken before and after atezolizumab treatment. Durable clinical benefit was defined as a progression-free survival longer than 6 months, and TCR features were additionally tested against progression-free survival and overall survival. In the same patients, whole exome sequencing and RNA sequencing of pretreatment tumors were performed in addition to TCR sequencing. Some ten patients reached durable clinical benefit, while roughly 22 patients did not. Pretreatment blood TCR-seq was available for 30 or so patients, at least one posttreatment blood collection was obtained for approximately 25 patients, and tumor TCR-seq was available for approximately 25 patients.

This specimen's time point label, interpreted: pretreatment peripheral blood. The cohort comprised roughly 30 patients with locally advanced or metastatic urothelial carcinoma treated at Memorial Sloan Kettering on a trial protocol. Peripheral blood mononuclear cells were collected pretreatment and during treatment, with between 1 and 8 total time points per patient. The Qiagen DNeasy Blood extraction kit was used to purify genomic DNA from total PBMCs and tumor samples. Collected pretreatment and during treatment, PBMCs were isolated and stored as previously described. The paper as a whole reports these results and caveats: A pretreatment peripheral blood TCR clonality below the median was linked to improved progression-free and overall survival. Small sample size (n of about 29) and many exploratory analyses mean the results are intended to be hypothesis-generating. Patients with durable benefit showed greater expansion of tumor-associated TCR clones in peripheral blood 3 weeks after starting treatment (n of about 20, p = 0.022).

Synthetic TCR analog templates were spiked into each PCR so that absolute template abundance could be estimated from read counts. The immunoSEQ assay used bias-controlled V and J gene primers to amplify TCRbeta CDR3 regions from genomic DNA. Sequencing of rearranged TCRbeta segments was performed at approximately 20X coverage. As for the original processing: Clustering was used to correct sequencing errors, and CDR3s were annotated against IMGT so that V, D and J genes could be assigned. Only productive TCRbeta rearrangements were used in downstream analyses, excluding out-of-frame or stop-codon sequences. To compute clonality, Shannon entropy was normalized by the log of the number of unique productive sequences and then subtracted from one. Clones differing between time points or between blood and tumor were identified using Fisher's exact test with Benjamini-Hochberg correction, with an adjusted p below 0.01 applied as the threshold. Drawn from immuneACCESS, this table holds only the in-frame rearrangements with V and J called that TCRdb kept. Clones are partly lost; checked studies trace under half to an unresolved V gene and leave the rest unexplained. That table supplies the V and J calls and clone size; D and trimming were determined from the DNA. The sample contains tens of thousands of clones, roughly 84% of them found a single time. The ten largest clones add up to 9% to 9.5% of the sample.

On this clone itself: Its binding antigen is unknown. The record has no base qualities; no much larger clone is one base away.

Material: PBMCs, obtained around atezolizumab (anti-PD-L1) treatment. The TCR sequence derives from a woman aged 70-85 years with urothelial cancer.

The CDR3 protein is CASSLRFTGTYEQYF. The DNA is as follows: TGTGCCAGCAGCTTACGTTTCACTGGTACCTACGAGCAGTACTTC. The chain employs TRBV7-2 and TRBJ2-7; no D gene is confidently identified. For CDR1 and CDR2, the germline V gene lists SGHTA and FQGNSA. Trimming at the junction amounts to 2 bases on V and 2 bases on J, and the germline ends lie 13 bases apart. The CDR3 covers 15 residues, taking in both the cysteine and the phenylalanine. Of all the DNA, just the CDR3 is kept, 45 bases in frame from base 1.